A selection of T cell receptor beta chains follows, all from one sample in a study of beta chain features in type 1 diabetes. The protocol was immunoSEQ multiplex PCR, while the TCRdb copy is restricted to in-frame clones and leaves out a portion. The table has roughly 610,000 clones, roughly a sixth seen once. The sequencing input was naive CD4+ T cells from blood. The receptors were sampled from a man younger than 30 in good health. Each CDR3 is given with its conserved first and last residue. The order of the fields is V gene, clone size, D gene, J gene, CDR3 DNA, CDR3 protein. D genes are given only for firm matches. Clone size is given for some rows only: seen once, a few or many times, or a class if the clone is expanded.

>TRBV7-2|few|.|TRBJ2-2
TGTGCCAGCAGCGAACAGGGGAACACCGGGGAGCTGTTTTTT
CASSEQGNTGELFF
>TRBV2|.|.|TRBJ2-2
TGTGCCAGCAGTCGGGACGGTAACACCGGGGAGCTGTTTTTT
CASSRDGNTGELFF
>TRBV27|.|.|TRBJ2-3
TGTGCCAGCAGCGCGAGCACAGATACGCAGTATTTT
CASSASTDTQYF
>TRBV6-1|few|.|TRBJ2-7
TGTGCCAGCACCTTGAAATCTCACTACTACGAGCAGTACTTC
CASTLKSHYYEQYF
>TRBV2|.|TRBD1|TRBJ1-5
TGTGCCAGCAGTGTGGACAGGGGAGGTGATCAGCCCCAGCATTTT
CASSVDRGGDQPQHF
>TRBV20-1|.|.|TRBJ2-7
TGCAGTGCTAGGAGGGGAAACGAGCAGTACTTC
CSARRGNEQYF
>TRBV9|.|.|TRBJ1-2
TGTGCCAGCAGCGTAGGGGGTACGAGACAGAGCTATGGCTACACCTTC
CASSVGGTRQSYGYTF
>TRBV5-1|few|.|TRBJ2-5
TGCGCCAGCAGCTTGAAAGGGGCCCTCCAAGAGACCCAGTACTTC
CASSLKGALQETQYF
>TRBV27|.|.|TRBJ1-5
TGTGCCAGCAGGAAGAGGTCCCCCGGCGGCAATCAGCCCCAGCATTTT
CASRKRSPGGNQPQHF
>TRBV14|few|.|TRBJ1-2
TGTGCCAGCAGCCAAGTTGGGCACTCCTATGGCTACACCTTC
CASSQVGHSYGYTF
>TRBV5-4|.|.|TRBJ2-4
TGTGCCAGCAGCTCTAACAAGGGAAACATTCAGTACTTC
CASSSNKGNIQYF
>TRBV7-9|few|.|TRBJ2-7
TGTGCCAGCAGCTCGATTCAGGGAAGGGCCTACGAGCAGTACTTC
CASSSIQGRAYEQYF
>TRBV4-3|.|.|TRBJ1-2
TGCGCCAGCAGCCAAGATTCTCAGGCGGGCTATGGCTACACCTTC
CASSQDSQAGYGYTF
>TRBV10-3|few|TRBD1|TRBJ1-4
TGTGCCATCAGGGGGGGGACAGGCCCTAATGAAAAACTGTTTTTT
CAIRGGTGPNEKLFF
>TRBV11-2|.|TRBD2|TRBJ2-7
TGTGCCAGCAGTAGGGGACTAGCGCCGTTCTACGAGCAGTACTTC
CASSRGLAPFYEQYF
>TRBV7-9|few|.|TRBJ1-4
TGTGCCAGCACACTCAAAGGGATGGAAAAACTGTTTTTT
CASTLKGMEKLFF
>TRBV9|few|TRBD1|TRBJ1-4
TGTGCCAGCAGCGTAGACGGACAGGCTGTTAATGAAAAACTGTTTTTT
CASSVDGQAVNEKLFF
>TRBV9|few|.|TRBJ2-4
TGTGCCAGCAGCCCGCGGCCAGGAGGCATTCAGTACTTC
CASSPRPGGIQYF
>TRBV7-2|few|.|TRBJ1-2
TGTGCCAGCAGCTTATACAGCCTCTATGGCTACACCTTC
CASSLYSLYGYTF
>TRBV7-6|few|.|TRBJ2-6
TGTGCCAGCAGCATAACCCAGGGCTCTGGGGCCAACGTCCTGACTTTC
CASSITQGSGANVLTF
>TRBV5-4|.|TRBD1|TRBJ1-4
TGTGCCAGCAGCCCCAGGGGGCCTGGAGAAAAACTGTTTTTT
CASSPRGPGEKLFF
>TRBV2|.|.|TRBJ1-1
TGTGCCAGCTGGGAAACCGGGACTGTCGGGGGAAACACTGAAGCTTTCTTT
CASWETGTVGGNTEAFF
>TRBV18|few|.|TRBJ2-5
TGTGCCAGCTCACCACCAGGCCAAGAGACCCAGTACTTC
CASSPPGQETQYF
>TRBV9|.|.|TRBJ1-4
TGTGCCAGCAGTACCCGCGGGGTGGGGGAAAAACTGTTTTTT
CASSTRGVGEKLFF
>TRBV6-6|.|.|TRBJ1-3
TGTGCCAGCACCTCAGGGCTGTCAAACACCATATATTTT
CASTSGLSNTIYF
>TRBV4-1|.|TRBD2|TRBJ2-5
TGCGCCAGCAGCCAAGAATGGGGGACTAGCGACCGGTACCAAGAGACCCAGTACTTC
CASSQEWGTSDRYQETQYF
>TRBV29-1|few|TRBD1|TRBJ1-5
TGCAGCGTAGAAGGGGGCAGCGGTCAGCCCCAGCATTTT
CSVEGGSGQPQHF
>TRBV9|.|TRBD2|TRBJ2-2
TGTGCCAGCCTTCCCGGACTAGCGGGAGCCCACCCCAACACCGGGGAGCTGTTTTTT
CASLPGLAGAHPNTGELFF
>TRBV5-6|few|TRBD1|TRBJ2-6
TGTGCCAGCCAGGCCCCTTTGATGGGACAGCCTGAGGCCAACGTCCTGACTTTC
CASQAPLMGQPEANVLTF
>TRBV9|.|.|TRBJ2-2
TGTGCCAGCAGCACCCGAGAAGCGGGGAACACCGGGGAGCTGTTTTTT
CASSTREAGNTGELFF
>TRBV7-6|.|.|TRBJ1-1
TGTGCCAGCAGCTTAGTCGGGCAGATGAACACTGAAGCTTTCTTT
CASSLVGQMNTEAFF
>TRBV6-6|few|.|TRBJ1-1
TGTGCCAGCATGGTAAGGAATGAAGCTTTCTTT
CASMVRNEAFF
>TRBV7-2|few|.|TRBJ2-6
TGTGCCAGCAGGATCGGAGTCGGTGGGGCCAACGTCCTGACTTTC
CASRIGVGGANVLTF
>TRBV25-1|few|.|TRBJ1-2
TGTGCCAGCAGTGAACAGGCCCCCGGCTATGGCTACACCTTC
CASSEQAPGYGYTF
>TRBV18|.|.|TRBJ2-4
TGTGCCAGCTCATGGACGGATCCAGCCAAAAACATTCAGTACTTC
CASSWTDPAKNIQYF
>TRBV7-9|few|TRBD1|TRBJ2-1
TGTGCCAGCAGCAACAGGGGCCAAAGGGATGAGCAGTTCTTC
CASSNRGQRDEQFF
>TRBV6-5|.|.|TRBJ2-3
TGTGCCAGCAGTTATGAAGGTTTTGGCACAGATACGCAGTATTTT
CASSYEGFGTDTQYF
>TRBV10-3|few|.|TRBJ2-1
TGTGCCATCAGTGAATCTGGTGGTACCTACAATGAGCAGTTCTTC
CAISESGGTYNEQFF
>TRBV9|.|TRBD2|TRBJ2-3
TGTGCCAGCAGCGTAGTCCCGGGAGGGAGCCCAGATACGCAGTATTTT
CASSVVPGGSPDTQYF
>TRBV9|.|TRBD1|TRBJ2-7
TGTGCCAGCAGCGTAGCTACAACAGGGGACTACGAGCAGTACTTC
CASSVATTGDYEQYF
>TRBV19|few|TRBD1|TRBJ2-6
TGTGCCAGTACCGGGACAGGGACCTCTGGGGCCAACGTCCTGACTTTC
CASTGTGTSGANVLTF
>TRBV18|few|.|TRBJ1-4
TGTGCCAGCTCATCTGACATGGTCGGGGGTGAAAAACTGTTTTTT
CASSSDMVGGEKLFF
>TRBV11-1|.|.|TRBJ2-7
TGTGCCAGCAGCCTATCAGCGACAGGCGACGACGAGCAGTACTTC
CASSLSATGDDEQYF
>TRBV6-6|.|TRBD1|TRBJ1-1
TGTGCCAGCAGTCCTCCGACAGGGCCCACTGAAGCTTTCTTT
CASSPPTGPTEAFF
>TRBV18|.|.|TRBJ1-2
TGTGCCAGCTCACCAGTCGGTCAAGTTCACTATGGCTACACCTTC
CASSPVGQVHYGYTF
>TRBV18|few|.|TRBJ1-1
TGTGCCAGCTCACTTAGGGGACAACCCGACACTGAAGCTTTCTTT
CASSLRGQPDTEAFF
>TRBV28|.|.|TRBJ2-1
TGTGCCAGCAGCCAGGGAAGCTCCTACAATGAGCAGTTCTTC
CASSQGSSYNEQFF
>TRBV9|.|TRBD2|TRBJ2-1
TGTGCCAGCAGCCCGATAGTTAGCGGGAACTCCTACAATGAGCAGTTCTTC
CASSPIVSGNSYNEQFF
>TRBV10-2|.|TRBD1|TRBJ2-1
TGCGCCAGCAGAGATCCGGGACAGGGGGCCAATGAGCAGTTCTTC
CASRDPGQGANEQFF
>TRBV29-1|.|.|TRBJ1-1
TGCAGCGTTGTTTCTGTTCTTATCATGAACACTGAAGCTTTCTTT
CSVVSVLIMNTEAFF
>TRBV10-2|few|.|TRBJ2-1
TGCGCCACCTCCCGGGAAGGGGGGCCCTACAATGAGCAGTTCTTC
CATSREGGPYNEQFF
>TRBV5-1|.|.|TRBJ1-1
TGCGCCAGCAGCTTGGCGGGGGCATTGAACACTGAAGCTTTCTTT
CASSLAGALNTEAFF
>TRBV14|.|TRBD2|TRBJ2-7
TGTGCCAGCAGCCAAGGAATAAGCGGGATGGCCTACGAGCAGTACTTC
CASSQGISGMAYEQYF
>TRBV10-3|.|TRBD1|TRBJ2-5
TGTGCCATCAAATCCGACAGGGGTGGGCAGTACTTC
CAIKSDRGGQYF
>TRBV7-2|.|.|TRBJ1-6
TGTGCCAGCAGCGTTGGACAGATATATAATTCACCCCTCCACTTT
CASSVGQIYNSPLHF
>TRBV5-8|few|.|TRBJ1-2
TGTGCCAGCAGCTTGGTTGGCTACACCTTC
CASSLVGYTF
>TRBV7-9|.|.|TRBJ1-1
TGTGCCAGCAGCCGACGGCAGGAAGGAGCTTTCTTT
CASSRRQEGAFF
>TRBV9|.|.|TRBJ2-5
TGTGCCAGCAGCGTCGCTCCCCACCAAGAGACCCAGTACTTC
CASSVAPHQETQYF
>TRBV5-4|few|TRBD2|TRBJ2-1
TGTGCCAGCAGCTCGGGGAGGCTAGCGGGGCTACATGAGCAGTTCTTC
CASSSGRLAGLHEQFF